The present TCR beta chain was sequenced within a study of cytomegalovirus exposure and HLA in healthy donors. V was clipped by 3 bases and J by 3 bases, with 26 bases between them. The germline V gene encodes CDR1 MNHEY and CDR2 SMNVEV (reference sequence). The CDR3 extends over 19 amino acids. Only in-frame clones appear in the TCRdb table, and some are missing; sequencing was by immunoSEQ multiplex PCR. The table has under 250,000 clones, roughly 87% seen once. Study-level findings and limits: For most TCR sequences rarity was the rule, although some public TCRs occurred in many donors. Reportedly, diagnosis of cytomegalovirus status by the classifier showed high specificity and sensitivity. TCR beta chains numbering 164 were designated cytomegalovirus-associated.

To note about this clone: What it binds is unknown.

The specimen sequenced was PBMCs. J is TRBJ2-5 and V is TRBV27; D might be TRBD1 or TRBD2, each matching 5 bases. The sequence was obtained from a man aged 18 to 35 in good health and CMV-seropositive. The CDR3 sequence is CASSFGGRGPETGKETQYF. The CDR3 DNA sequence: TGTGCCAGCAGTTTCGGTGGTAGGGGTCCCGAGACGGGGAAAGAGACCCAGTACTTC.